These T cell receptor beta chains were read from a single sample in a study of CD8+ T cells in alopecia areata. Assay used: immunoSEQ multiplex PCR; TCRdb lists only in-frame clones, some missing. The sample carries 190,000 or so clones, 58% recorded once. Sequenced material: CD8+ T cells sorted from blood, taken at week 24, from a patient treated with tofacitinib. The receptors were sampled from a human donor with alopecia areata. CDR3s include the opening cysteine and the closing phenylalanine or tryptophan.

>TRBV7-9
CASSLILASGNEQFF
>TRBV5-6
CASSLDPSYEQYF
>TRBV2
CASSEDSYSNQPQHF
>TRBV6-5
CASTKLGFHGYTF
>TRBV5-6
CASRSGGAGELFF
>TRBV27
CASRQGNRADGYTF
>TRBV30
CAWSQGFGTGELFF
>TRBV5-6
CASSPRDRAYEQYF
>TRBV6-1
CASSEWTGSQPQHF
>TRBV7-9
CASSLGKELFF
>TRBV4-1
CASSQETVATNEKLFF
>TRBV29-1
CSVSGETYEQYF
>TRBV29-1
CSTFSDRATEAFF
>TRBV4-1
CASSQEGVGAVNEKLFF
>TRBV30
CAWEGSGGWLNEQFF
>TRBV30
CAWSVGAGGEQYF
>TRBV29-1
CSVVYSNYGYTF
>TRBV6-5
CASSPVPGSTDTQYF
>TRBV27
CASRTPGRSYEQYF